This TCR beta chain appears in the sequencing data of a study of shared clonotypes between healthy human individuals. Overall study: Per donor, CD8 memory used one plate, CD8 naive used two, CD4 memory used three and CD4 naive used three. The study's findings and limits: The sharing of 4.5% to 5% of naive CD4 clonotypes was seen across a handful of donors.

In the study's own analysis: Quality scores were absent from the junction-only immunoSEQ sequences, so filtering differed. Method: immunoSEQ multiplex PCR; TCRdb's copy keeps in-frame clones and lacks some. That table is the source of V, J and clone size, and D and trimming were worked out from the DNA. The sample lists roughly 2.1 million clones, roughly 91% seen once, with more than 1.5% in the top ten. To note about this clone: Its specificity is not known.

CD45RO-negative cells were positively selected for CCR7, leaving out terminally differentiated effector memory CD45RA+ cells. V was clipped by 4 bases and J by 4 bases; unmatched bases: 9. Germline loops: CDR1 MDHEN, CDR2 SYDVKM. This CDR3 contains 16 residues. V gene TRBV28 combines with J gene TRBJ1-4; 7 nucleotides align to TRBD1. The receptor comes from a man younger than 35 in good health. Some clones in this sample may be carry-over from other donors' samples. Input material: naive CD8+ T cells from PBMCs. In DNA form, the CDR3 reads TGTGCCAGCAGTTCAGAGCCGGGACAGATTAATGAAAAACTGTTTTTT. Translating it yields CASSSEPGQINEKLFF.